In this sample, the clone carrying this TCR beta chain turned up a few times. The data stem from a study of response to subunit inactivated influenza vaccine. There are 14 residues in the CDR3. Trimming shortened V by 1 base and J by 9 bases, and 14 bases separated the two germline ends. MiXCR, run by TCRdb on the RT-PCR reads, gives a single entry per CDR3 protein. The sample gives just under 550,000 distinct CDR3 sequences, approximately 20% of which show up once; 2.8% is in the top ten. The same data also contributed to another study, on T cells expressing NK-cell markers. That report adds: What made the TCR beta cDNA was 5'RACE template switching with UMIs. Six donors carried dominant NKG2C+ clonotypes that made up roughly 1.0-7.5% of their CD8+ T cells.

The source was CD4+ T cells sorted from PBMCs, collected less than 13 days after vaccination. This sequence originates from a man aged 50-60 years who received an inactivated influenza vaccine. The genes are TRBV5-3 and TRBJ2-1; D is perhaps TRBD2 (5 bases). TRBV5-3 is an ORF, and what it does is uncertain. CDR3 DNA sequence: TGTGCCAGAAGCTTGCGACCTAGCTCGGGTGAGCAGTTCTTC. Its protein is CARSLRPSSGEQFF.